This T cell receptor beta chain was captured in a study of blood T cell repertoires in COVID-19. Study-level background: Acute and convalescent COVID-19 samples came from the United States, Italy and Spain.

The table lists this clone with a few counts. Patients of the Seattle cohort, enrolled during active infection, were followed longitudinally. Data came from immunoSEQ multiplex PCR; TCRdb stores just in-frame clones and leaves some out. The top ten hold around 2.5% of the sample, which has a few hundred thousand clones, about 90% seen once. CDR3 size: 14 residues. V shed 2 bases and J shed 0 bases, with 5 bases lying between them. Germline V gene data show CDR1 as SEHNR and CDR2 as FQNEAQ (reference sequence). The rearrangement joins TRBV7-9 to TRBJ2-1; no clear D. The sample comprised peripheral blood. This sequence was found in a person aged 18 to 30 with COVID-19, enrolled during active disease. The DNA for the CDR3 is TGTGCCAGCAGCTTACAGTACTCCTACAATGAGCAGTTCTTC. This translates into CASSLQYSYNEQFF.